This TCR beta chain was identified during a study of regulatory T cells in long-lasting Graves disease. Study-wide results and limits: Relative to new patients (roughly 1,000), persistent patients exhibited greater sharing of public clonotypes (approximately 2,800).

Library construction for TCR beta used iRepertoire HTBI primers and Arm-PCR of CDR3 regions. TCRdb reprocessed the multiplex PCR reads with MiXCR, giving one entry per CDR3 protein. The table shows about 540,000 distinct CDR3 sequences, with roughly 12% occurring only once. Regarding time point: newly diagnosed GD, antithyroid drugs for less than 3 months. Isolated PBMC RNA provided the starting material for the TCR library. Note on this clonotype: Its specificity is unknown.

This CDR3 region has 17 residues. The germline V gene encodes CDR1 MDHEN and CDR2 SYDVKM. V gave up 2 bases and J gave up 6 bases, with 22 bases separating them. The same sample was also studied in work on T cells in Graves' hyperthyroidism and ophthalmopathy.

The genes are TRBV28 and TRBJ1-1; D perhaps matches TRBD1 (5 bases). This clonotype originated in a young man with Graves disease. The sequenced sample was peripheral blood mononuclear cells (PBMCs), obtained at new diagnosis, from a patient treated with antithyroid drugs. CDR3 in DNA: TGTGCCAGCAGTTTAATTTTAGGTGGGGGTTTAAACGCTGAAGCTTTCTTT. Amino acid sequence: CASSLILGGGLNAEAFF.